The source of this T cell receptor beta chain is a study of T cell repertoires in cytomegalovirus infection. Whole-study context: Carrying CMV and the relevant HLA type showed in public TCR beta signatures. General study results and limits: HLA-C-restricted, CMV-specific TCR beta clonotypes were dominant ex vivo.

From the reads, TCRdb called clonotypes with MiXCR, one entry per CDR3 protein. The data show a few hundred thousand distinct CDR3 sequences, 25% to 35% seen once. This clonotype showed up just a few times. Its target is unknown. The CDR3 loop spans 14 amino acids. Germline V gives CDR1 SGHVS, CDR2 FNYEAQ. V lost 1 base to trimming and J lost 2 bases, with 8 bases between them. The chain combines TRBV7-6 with TRBJ1-2; D is unresolved. Sequencing used cultured PBMCs, obtained from culture after CMV antigen stimulation. The TCR sequence derives from a human donor in good health (CMV status not recorded). Some clones in this sample may be carry-over from other donors' samples. The CDR3 region is CASSLEGRNYGYTF. CDR3 nucleotides: TGTGCCAGCAGCTTAGAGGGAAGAAACTATGGCTACACCTTC.